The entry below describes one T cell receptor (beta chain). Its antigen remains unidentified. ViraFEST expansion of antigen-specific CD4+ T cells with viral peptide pools preceded sequencing. CD4+ T cell isolation took place after 10 days of culture. A positive SARS-CoV-2 PCR test fell between March and December 2020. The sample is drawn from a study of vaccination effects on CD4 cells after COVID-19. Generated by immunoSEQ multiplex PCR, the TCRdb table keeps only in-frame clones and is missing some. The sample shows approximately 26,000 clones, roughly two thirds of them seen only once. There are 20 residues in the CDR3. CDR1 is SGHNT and CDR2 is YENEEA in the germline V gene. The V end was cut by 1 base, the J end by 1 base, with 25 bases between.

Sequencing was performed on CD4+ T cells from PBMCs cultured with SARS-CoV-2 spike peptides, taken before COVID-19 vaccination. This clonotype was obtained from a human donor who had a prior SARS-CoV-2 infection. The chain employs TRBV11-3 and TRBJ1-1; no definite D call. As DNA, the CDR3 is TGTGCCAGCAGCTTAGCCCCCAACTGGACCAGCCGGCACGGGAACACTGAAGCTTTCTTT. Translation: CASSLAPNWTSRHGNTEAFF.